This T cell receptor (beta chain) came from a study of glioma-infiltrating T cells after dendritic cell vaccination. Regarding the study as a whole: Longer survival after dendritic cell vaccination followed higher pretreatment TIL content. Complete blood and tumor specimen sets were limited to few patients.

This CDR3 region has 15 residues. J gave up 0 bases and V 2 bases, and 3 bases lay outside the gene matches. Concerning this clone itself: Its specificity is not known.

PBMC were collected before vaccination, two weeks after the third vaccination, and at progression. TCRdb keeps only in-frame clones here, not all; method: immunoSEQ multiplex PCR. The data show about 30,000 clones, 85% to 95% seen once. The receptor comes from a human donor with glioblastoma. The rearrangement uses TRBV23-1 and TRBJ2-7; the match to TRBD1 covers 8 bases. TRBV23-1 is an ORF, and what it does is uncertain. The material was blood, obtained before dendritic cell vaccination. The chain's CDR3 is CASSQETGDSYEQYF. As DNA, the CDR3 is TGCGCCAGCAGTCAAGAGACAGGGGACTCCTACGAGCAGTACTTC.